This T cell receptor (beta chain) was recorded in a study of blood T cell repertoires in COVID-19. For the study at large: Donors in the United States, Italy and Spain gave samples during acute or convalescent COVID-19. T cells, B-cell-depleted T cells, or PBMCs provided the cDNA or gDNA that served as material.

The CDR3 totals 13 residues. The V gene lost 3 bases and the J gene lost 10 bases, with 15 bases spanning the gap. Per the original methods: Nucleated cell number was recorded as an estimate derived from reference gene primer amplification. Here immunoSEQ multiplex PCR was the method, and the copy in TCRdb shows in-frame clones only, minus some. V and J calls and clone size are those listed in that table; D and trimming were worked out from the DNA. This table holds about 32,000 clones, 80% to 95% found once. Sequencing was carried out using peripheral blood. The V and J genes are TRBV12-3 or TRBV12-4 and TRBJ1-1; maybe TRBD1 (5 bases). This sequence originates from a man in his 70s with active or convalescent COVID-19. DNA of the CDR3: TGTGCCAGCAGTTTCCAGGATTTAAGGGGAGCTTTCTTT. This gives the protein CASSFQDLRGAFF.